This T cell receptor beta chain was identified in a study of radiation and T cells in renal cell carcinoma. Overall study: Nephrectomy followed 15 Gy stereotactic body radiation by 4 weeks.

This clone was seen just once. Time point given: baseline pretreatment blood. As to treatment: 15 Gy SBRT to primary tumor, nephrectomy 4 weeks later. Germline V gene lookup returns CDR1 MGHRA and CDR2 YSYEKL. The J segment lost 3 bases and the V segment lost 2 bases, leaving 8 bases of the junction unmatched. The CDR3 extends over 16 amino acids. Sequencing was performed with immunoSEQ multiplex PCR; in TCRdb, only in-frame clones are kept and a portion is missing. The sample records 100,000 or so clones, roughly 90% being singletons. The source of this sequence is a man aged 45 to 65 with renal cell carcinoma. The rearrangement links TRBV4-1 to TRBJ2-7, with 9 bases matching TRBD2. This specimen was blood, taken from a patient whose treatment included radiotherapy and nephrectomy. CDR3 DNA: TGCGCCAGCAGCCAATCCCTAGCGGGGAAATACTACGAGCAGTACTTC. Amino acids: CASSQSLAGKYYEQYF.